A single T cell receptor (beta chain) is shown here with its context. Its target is not known. The sample is drawn from a study of CD8 T cells in ankylosing spondylitis. General study results and limits: Ankylosing spondylitis blood appeared to carry a characteristic TCR beta motif of under ten highly homologous variants.

Germline V gene data show CDR1 as SEHNR and CDR2 as FQNEAQ (reference sequence). CDR3 length: 15 residues. V dropped 1 base and J dropped 3 bases, with 11 bases sitting between them. TCRdb re-derived calls from the 5' RACE reads in MiXCR, one entry per CDR3 protein. The sample comprises some 700,000 distinct CDR3 sequences, about 20% of which are singletons, and 15% to 20% rests with the top ten. V and J are TRBV7-9 and TRBJ2-3, with a possible D match to TRBD1 (5 bases). The source of this sequence is a male donor with ankylosing spondylitis. The sequenced sample consisted of blood, either unsorted or a sorted T cell fraction (not recorded which). CDR3 sequence: CASSLEGSWTDTQYF. The CDR3 nucleotides read TGTGCCAGCAGCTTAGAGGGGTCGTGGACAGATACGCAGTATTTT.